The entry that follows covers one T cell receptor (beta chain) sequence. The data are from a study of OX40 agonist ivuxolimab in advanced cancers. For the study at large: Patients assigned to dose escalation were diagnosed with hepatocellular carcinoma, melanoma, renal cell or head and neck cancer.

The CDR3 contains 15 residues. Data came from immunoSEQ multiplex PCR; TCRdb stores just in-frame clones and leaves some out. The table has tens of thousands of clones, around 93% seen once. This sample comprised CD4+ or CD8+ T cells sorted from blood, obtained in a trial of the OX40 agonist ivuxolimab. This receptor was obtained from an adult with an advanced solid tumor such as melanoma, head and neck, liver or kidney cancer. This chain links TRBV21-1 with TRBJ1-1. TRBV21-1 constitutes a pseudogene. CDR3 protein: CASSKGRRTNTEAFF. CDR3 sequence (DNA): TGTGCCAGCAGCAAAGGACGGCGGACCAACACTGAAGCTTTCTTT.